Each of the 20 T cell receptor beta chains below was sequenced from the same sample in a study of cytomegalovirus exposure and HLA in healthy donors. 13 Jbeta primers and 60 Vbeta primers were used for the PCR. TCRdb keeps only in-frame clones here, not all; method: immunoSEQ multiplex PCR. The repertoire holds roughly 180,000 clones, 81% seen once, with around 2.1% in the top ten. The sequenced material came from PBMCs. Source of these receptors: a woman between 18 and 30 years old in good health and CMV-seropositive.

The chain couples TRBV2 to TRBJ2-3, with TRBD2 matching over 11 bases. Germline loops: CDR1 SNHLY, CDR2 FYNNEI. CDR3 size: 18 residues. The ends lost 6 bases at V and 2 bases at J; junction bases unmatched: 13. The chain's CDR3 is CASRMASGGYHYTDTQYF. Here the CDR3 DNA reads TGTGCCAGCAGGATGGCTAGCGGGGGGTACCATTACACAGATACGCAGTATTTT.

The genes are TRBV5-4 and TRBJ2-7; 8 positions agree with TRBD2. Germline assignment: CDR1 SGHNT and CDR2 YYREEE (reference sequence). Unmatched junction bases numbered 13, after V lost 4 bases and J lost 4 bases. The CDR3 runs to 16 residues. The CDR3 region has the DNA TGTGCCAGCAGCCGCGGGGGGTCTTCTGGGGGGTACGAGCAGTACTTC. Protein product: CASSRGGSSGGYEQYF.

The CDR3 DNA reads TGTGCCAGTAGAGCTAACCTACAGGGGCCTTCGGGTGAAAAACTGTTTTTT. It specifies CASRANLQGPSGEKLFF. This chain links TRBV19 with TRBJ1-4; 7 bases agree with TRBD1. Germline V gene data show CDR1 as LNHDA and CDR2 as SQIVND (reference sequence). V shed 6 bases, J shed 7 bases, and the junction held 17 bases outside the gene matches. CDR3 length: 17 residues.

This chain connects TRBV4-1 to TRBJ1-3; D gene ambiguous. The length of the CDR3 is 16 residues. Trimming took off 0 bases at V and 1 base at J, with 10 bases between the two ends. Germline CDR1 and CDR2: MGHRA and YSYEKL. CDR3 residues: CASSQDLSSSGNTIYF. CDR3 sequence (DNA): TGCGCCAGCAGCCAAGATCTAAGCTCATCTGGAAACACCATATATTTT.

The chain has TRBV6-5 and TRBJ1-1, with 10 bases that match TRBD1. V lost 6 bases, J lost 0 bases, and 4 bases stayed unmatched. In germline, CDR1 is MNHEY, CDR2 SVGAGI. This CDR3 contains 15 residues. The CDR3 DNA reads TGTGCCAGCAGGGGGACAGGGGCGCTGAACACTGAAGCTTTCTTT. This codes for CASRGTGALNTEAFF.

The CDR3 loop is CASSPSGGRGYTF. The CDR3 nucleotides are TGTGCCAGCAGCCCTAGCGGGGGTAGAGGCTACACCTTC. This chain connects TRBV6-4 to TRBJ1-2; tentative D call: TRBD1 (5 bases). Between the trimmed V and J ends, which lost 6 bases and 8 bases, there was a span of 16 bases. This CDR3 region has 13 residues. Germline V gene lookup returns CDR1 MRHNA and CDR2 SNTAGT.

This clone has just a few counts. The DNA of the CDR3 is TGTGCCAGCAGATATGGACAGGGAGTAAAGGACACTGAAGCTTTCTTT. The encoded protein is CASRYGQGVKDTEAFF. The chain carries TRBV5-5 and TRBJ1-1; 8 nucleotides match TRBD1. Per the germline V gene, CDR1 is SGHKS and CDR2 is YYEKEE (reference sequence). The CDR3 is 16 residues long. V lost 5 bases to trimming and J lost 3 bases; unmatched junction nucleotides: 12.

The rearrangement links TRBV25-1 to TRBJ2-2; D may be TRBD1 (5 bases). Per germline, CDR1 MGHDK and CDR2 SYGVNS. The CDR3 contains 16 residues. Trimming stripped 3 bases from V and 6 bases from J, with 17 bases between. The CDR3 region has the DNA TGTGCCAGCAGTGATCTGGCAGGGCTTATTCCCGGGGAGCTGTTTTTT. It encodes CASSDLAGLIPGELFF. Full variable domain (rest looked up from reference TRBV25-1 and TRBJ2-2): EADIYQTPRYLVIGTGKKITLECSQTMGHDKMYWYQQDPGMELHLIHYSYGVNSTEKGDLSSESTVSRIRTEHFPLTLESARPSHTSQYLCASSDLAGLIPGELFFGEGSRLTVL.

V and J are TRBV11-2 and TRBJ1-5; D perhaps matches TRBD1 (6 bases). Germline-derived CDR1 and CDR2 are SGHAT and FQNNGV. Trimming pared 5 bases from V and 7 bases from J, leaving 12 bases between. The CDR3 covers 13 residues. CDR3 in DNA: TGTGCCAGCAGCAAAGAAGGGGGACAGCCCCAGCATTTT. This translates into CASSKEGGQPQHF.

This clone occurred a few times. This rearrangement joins TRBV6-4 to TRBJ1-2; no firm D call. Trimming took 6 bases from V and 7 from J, leaving 15 bases between them. This CDR3 region has 13 residues. Looked up from germline, CDR1 is MRHNA and CDR2 is SNTAGT. CDR3 amino acids: CASSPEGTGGYTF. The CDR3 nucleotides are TGTGCCAGCAGCCCCGAGGGTACTGGTGGCTACACCTTC.

J is TRBJ1-1 and V is TRBV6-1; possible D gene TRBD1, 5 bases. Per germline, CDR1 MNHNS and CDR2 SASEGT. The V end lost 0 bases, the J end lost 8 bases, and 10 bases lay between the germline ends. This CDR3 is built from 13 residues. The CDR3 bases are TGTGCCAGCAGTGAAGCTTGGGGGAGGGAAGCTTTCTTT. The encoded protein is CASSEAWGREAFF.

CDR3 sequence (DNA): TGTGCCAGCAGTACCGGGACTACAGCAGATACGCAGTATTTT. Translated, it gives CASSTGTTADTQYF. The rearrangement uses TRBV2 and TRBJ2-3; 7 bases line up with TRBD2. The germline V gene encodes CDR1 SNHLY and CDR2 FYNNEI. The CDR3 loop spans 14 amino acids. Trimming took 5 bases from V and 4 from J; bases not matched to a gene: 6.

The chain links TRBV7-3 to TRBJ2-3, with D possibly TRBD2 on 6 matching bases. The CDR3 consists of 16 residues. Germline V gives CDR1 SGHTA, CDR2 FQGTGA. Trimming pared 1 base from V and 0 bases from J, leaving 11 bases between. The CDR3 spells CASSLMGGASTDTQYF. CDR3 coding DNA: TGTGCCAGCAGCTTAATGGGCGGGGCGAGCACAGATACGCAGTATTTT.

This chain connects TRBV10-1 to TRBJ2-5; 8 nucleotides align to TRBD1. The J call may be mistaken, given a closer DNA end match to TRBJ2-7. Per germline, CDR1 WNHNN and CDR2 SYGVQD (reference sequence). This CDR3 comprises 12 residues. The CDR3 region has the DNA TGCGCCAGCAGCTGGACAGGGAACGAGCAGTACTTC. Translating gives CASSWTGNEQYF.

V usage is TRBV29-1 and J usage is TRBJ1-4; D is uncertain. The CDR3 extends over 11 amino acids. Germline V gene lookup returns CDR1 SQVTM and CDR2 ANQGSEA. Trimming removed 6 bases from V and 8 bases from J, with 10 bases in between. CDR3 in amino acids: CSVPGGEKLFF. CDR3 in DNA: TGCAGCGTCCCGGGCGGGGAAAAACTGTTTTTT.

The chain uses TRBV11-2 and TRBJ2-5; perhaps TRBD2 as D (5 bases). There are 14 residues in the CDR3. The germline V gene has CDR1 SGHAT and CDR2 FQNNGV. V lost 6 bases to trimming and J lost 2 bases, with 13 bases between them. The CDR3 nucleotides read TGTGCCAGCAGGCCTCAAACGGGACAAGAGACCCAGTACTTC. This encodes CASRPQTGQETQYF. Full variable domain (rest looked up from reference TRBV11-2 and TRBJ2-5): EAGVAQSPRYKIIEKRQSVAFWCNPISGHATLYWYQQILGQGPKLLIQFQNNGVVDDSQLPKDRFSAERLKGVDSTLKIQPAKLEDSAVYLCASRPQTGQETQYFGPGTRLLVL.

V and J are TRBV29-1 and TRBJ1-2; the match to TRBD1 covers 8 bases. CDR1 SQVTM and CDR2 ANQGSEA come from the germline V gene. The CDR3 runs 13 residues. With 7 bases clipped from V and 4 bases from J, the junction kept 8 bases outside the gene matches. Written as DNA, the CDR3 is TGCAGCGCCAACGGACAGGGAGTCTATGGCTACACCTTC. Protein sequence: CSANGQGVYGYTF.

The V call is TRBV7-6, the J call TRBJ1-2, with TRBD1 identical over 8 bases. The V and J ends lost 6 bases and 5 bases, in that order; junction bases with no gene match: 11. This CDR3 region has 15 residues. Germline CDR1 reads SGHVS; CDR2 reads FNYEAQ. CDR3 protein: CASRGRGGQGYGYTF. CDR3 sequence (DNA): TGTGCCAGCAGGGGTAGGGGTGGACAGGGATATGGCTACACCTTC.

The chain couples TRBV6-5 to TRBJ1-2; 9 bases fit TRBD1. Germline CDR1 is MNHEY and CDR2 is SVGAGI. V lost 7 bases and J lost 3; bases outside the gene matches: 9. The CDR3 covers 15 residues. The DNA of the CDR3 is TGTGCCAGCATTTTAACAGGGGGCTCTGACTATGGCTACACCTTC. As protein: CASILTGGSDYGYTF.

This chain links TRBV7-9 with TRBJ1-2, with D perhaps matching TRBD1 (5 bases). Germline lookup yields CDR1 SEHNR and CDR2 FQNEAQ (reference sequence). V was cut by 1 base and J by 3 bases, with 12 bases left in between. The length of the CDR3 is 15 residues. The CDR3 DNA reads TGTGCCAGCAGCTTAGTGGGGGGGGATGACTATGGCTACACCTTC. It translates to CASSLVGGDDYGYTF. Combining the CDR3 with reference TRBV7-9 and TRBJ1-2 gives the whole variable domain DTGVSQNPRHKITKRGQNVTFRCDPISEHNRLYWYRQTLGQGPEFLTYFQNEAQLEKSRLLSDRFSAERPKGSFSTLEIQRTEQGDSAMYLCASSLVGGDDYGYTFGSGTRLTVV.